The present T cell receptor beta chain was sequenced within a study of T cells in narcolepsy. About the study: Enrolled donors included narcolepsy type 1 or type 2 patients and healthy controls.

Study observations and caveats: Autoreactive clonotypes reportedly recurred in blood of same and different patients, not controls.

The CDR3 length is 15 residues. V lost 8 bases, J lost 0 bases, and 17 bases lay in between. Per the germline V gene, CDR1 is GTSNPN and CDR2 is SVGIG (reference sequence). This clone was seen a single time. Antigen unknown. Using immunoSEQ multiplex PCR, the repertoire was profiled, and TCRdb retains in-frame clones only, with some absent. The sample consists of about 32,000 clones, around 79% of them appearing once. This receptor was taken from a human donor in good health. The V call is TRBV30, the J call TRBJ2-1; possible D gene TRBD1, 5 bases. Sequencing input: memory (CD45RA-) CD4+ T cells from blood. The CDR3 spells CARQGFTSSYNEQFF. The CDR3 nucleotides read TGTGCCCGTCAGGGATTCACCTCCTCCTACAATGAGCAGTTCTTC.